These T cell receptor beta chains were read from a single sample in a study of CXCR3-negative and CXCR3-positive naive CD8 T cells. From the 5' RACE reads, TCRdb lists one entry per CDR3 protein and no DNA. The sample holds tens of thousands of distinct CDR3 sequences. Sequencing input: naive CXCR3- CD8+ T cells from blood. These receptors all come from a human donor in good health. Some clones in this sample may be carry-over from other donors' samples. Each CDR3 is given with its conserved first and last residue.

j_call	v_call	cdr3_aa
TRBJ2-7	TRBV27	CASSLSGNEQYF
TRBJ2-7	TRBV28	CASSPGQPLSLLSYEQYF
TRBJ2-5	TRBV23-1	CASNITRGLQETQYF
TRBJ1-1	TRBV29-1	CSPEVRLQAFF
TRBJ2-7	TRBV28	CATTTGKEQYF
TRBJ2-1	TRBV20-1	CSATPRERGVYNEQFF
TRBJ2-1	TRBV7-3	CASGAGGANEQFF
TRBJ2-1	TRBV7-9	CASSTAGQHDYNEQFF
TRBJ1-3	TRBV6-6	CASSGEFSGNTIYF
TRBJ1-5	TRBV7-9	CASSLGLGNQPQHF
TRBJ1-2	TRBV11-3	CASSPRLARLDAGDGYTF
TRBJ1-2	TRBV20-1	CSARSVTGQGPSYGYTF
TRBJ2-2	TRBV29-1	CSVEDMNTGELFF
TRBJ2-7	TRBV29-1	CSVDRASGGAKPYEQYF
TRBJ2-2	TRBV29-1	CSVVGLAGVPGELFF
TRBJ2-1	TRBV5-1	CASSTGLDYEQFF
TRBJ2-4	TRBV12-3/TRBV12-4	CASSSPSTVDGAKNIQYF
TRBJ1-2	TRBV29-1	CSVVSYYGYTF
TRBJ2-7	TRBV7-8	CASSSRGLAGGKLYEQYF
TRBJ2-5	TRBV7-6	CASKSGLEETQYF
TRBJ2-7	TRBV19	CASSVLPGQGLYEQYF
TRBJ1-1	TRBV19	CASMAGNTEAFF
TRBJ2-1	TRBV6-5	CASSSMGLAGYNEQFF
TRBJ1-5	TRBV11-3	CASSLGTGEDQPQHF
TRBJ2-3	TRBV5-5	CASSRTGTSTDTQYF
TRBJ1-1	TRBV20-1	CSASQGTVSEAFF
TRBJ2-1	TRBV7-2	CASSLDKYNEQFF
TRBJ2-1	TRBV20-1	CSARNLGGLRDNEQFF
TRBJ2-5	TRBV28	CASSGGGGQETQYF
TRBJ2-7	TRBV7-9	CASSADYEQYF
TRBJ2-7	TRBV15	CATSTPVLPDEQYF
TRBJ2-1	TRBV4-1	CASSQEAAGVGYNEQFF
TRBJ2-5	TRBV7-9	CASSSLGVLAGEETQYF
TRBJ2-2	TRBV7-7	CASSLVPGGTGELFF
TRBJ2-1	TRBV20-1	CSVTDSDGSYNEQFF
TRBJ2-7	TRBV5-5	CASSWDRALQNLEQYF
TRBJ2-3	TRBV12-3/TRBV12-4	CASSPPRVVSDTQYF
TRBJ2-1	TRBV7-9	CASSPLTGGFSYNEQFF
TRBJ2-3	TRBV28	CASSFGGWGQDTQYF